These T cell receptor beta chains were read from a single sample in a study of blood T cell repertoires in COVID-19. This table comes from immunoSEQ multiplex PCR, and its TCRdb copy is limited to in-frame clones, with some not included. The table lists fewer than 300,000 clones, approximately 84% of them singletons. The sample taken for sequencing was peripheral blood. Receptor source: a human donor with COVID-19, enrolled during active disease. The donor label of this sample is uncertain. CDR3s include the opening cysteine and the closing phenylalanine or tryptophan. A D gene is named only where the DNA matches it firmly. Clone size is shown for a subset of rows, as once, few, many or a class of expanded clone.

J | D | length | size | V | DNA | CDR3
TRBJ2-7 | - | 15 | - | TRBV5-1 | TGCGCCAGCAGCTCGAAGGACAGCAGGGACTACGAGCAGTACTTC | CASSSKDSRDYEQYF
TRBJ2-5 | - | 14 | - | TRBV7-7 | TGTGCTAGCAGCTTAGGTGGCAGCCAAGAGACCCAGTACTTC | CASSLGGSQETQYF
TRBJ2-1 | TRBD2 | 15 | few | TRBV2 | TGTGCCAGCAGTGGCCTAGCGGGAGGGCTTGGCGAGCAGTTCTTC | CASSGLAGGLGEQFF
TRBJ1-2 | TRBD1 | 16 | - | TRBV7-3 | TGTGCCAGCAGTATACTTACAGGGGAAGTGAACTATGGCTACACCTTC | CASSILTGEVNYGYTF
TRBJ2-1 | - | 13 | - | TRBV28 | TGTGCCAGCACCCAATCCAGCTACAATGAGCAGTTCTTC | CASTQSSYNEQFF
TRBJ2-7 | - | 16 | - | TRBV27 | TGTGCCAGCAGTTTATCGATGGACTTTCGCTCCTACGAGCAGTACTTC | CASSLSMDFRSYEQYF
TRBJ1-2 | TRBD1 | 15 | - | TRBV2 | TGTGCCAGCAGTGAGTACGGACAGGGCTGGGATGGCTACACCTTC | CASSEYGQGWDGYTF
TRBJ2-1 | - | 16 | - | TRBV7-9 | TGTGCCAGCAGCTTAGGGGAGGGGGGTTTCTACAATGAGCAGTTCTTC | CASSLGEGGFYNEQFF
TRBJ1-5 | TRBD1 | 14 | - | TRBV19 | TGTGCCAGTAACCTACAGGGGGCAAATCAGCCCCAGCATTTT | CASNLQGANQPQHF
TRBJ1-5 | - | 15 | - | TRBV28 | TGTGCCAGCAACAAATGGGCAGGTGGGTCTCAGCCCCAGCATTTT | CASNKWAGGSQPQHF
TRBJ1-3 | TRBD1 | 16 | - | TRBV11-2 | TGTGCCAGCAGCTTAGTAGGGACAGGGACTGGAAACACCATATATTTT | CASSLVGTGTGNTIYF
TRBJ1-1 | - | 18 | - | TRBV21-1 | TGTGCCAGCAGCCCGGCGTCGGACAGGGGCCTCTTGAGCACTGAAGCTTTCTTT | CASSPASDRGLLSTEAFF
TRBJ2-5 | - | 12 | - | TRBV12-3/TRBV12-4 | TGTGCCAGCAGTGACCAGGGAGGGACCCAGTACTTC | CASSDQGGTQYF
TRBJ2-3 | - | 15 | - | TRBV4-1 | TGCGCCAGCAGCCAAGCGGGACACAACACAGATACGCAGTATTTT | CASSQAGHNTDTQYF
TRBJ2-1 | - | 13 | - | TRBV9 | TGTGCCAGCAGTTTAAGCGGAACCAATGAGCAGTTCTTC | CASSLSGTNEQFF